The present T cell receptor beta chain was sequenced within a study of prognosis after radiotherapy for stage I lung cancer. For the study at large: April 2018 to early 2019 saw enrollment of stage I non-small cell lung cancer patients. In this cohort, no one received concurrent therapy with stereotactic body radiotherapy.

This clonotype showed up many times. It was by two-round multiplex PCR that TCR beta CDR3 was amplified from genomic DNA. Initially, in first-round PCR, primers specific to each TRBV and TRBJ gene were used. TCRdb ran MiXCR on the multiplex PCR reads and lists one entry per CDR3 protein. The sample lists 45,000 to 70,000 distinct CDR3 sequences, around 27% seen once, with approximately 8.3% in the top ten. Germline CDR1 reads MNHNS; CDR2 reads SASEGT. The V segment lost 10 bases and the J segment 0 bases; nucleotides outside the gene matches: 10. The CDR3 extends over 15 amino acids. The TCR comes from a donor aged 50 or older with non-small cell lung cancer. The specimen comprised PBMCs, sampled before or after stereotactic body radiation therapy (not recorded which). The rearrangement links TRBV6-1 to TRBJ2-3; 7 bases are shared with TRBD1. The CDR3 coding sequence is TGTGCCATAAGTCGAACGGGACAGAGCACAGATACGCAGTATTTT. This codes for CAISRTGQSTDTQYF.